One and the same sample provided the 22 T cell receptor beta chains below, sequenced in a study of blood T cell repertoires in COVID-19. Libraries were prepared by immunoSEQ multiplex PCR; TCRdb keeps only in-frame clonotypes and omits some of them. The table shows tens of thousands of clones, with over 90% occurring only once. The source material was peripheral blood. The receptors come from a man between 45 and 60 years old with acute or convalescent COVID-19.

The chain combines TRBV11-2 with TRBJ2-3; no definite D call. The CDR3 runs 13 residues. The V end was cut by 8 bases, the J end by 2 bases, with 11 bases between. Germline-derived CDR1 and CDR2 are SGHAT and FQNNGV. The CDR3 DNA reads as TGTGCCAGCGCCCAAAGAGCCACAGATACGCAGTATTTT. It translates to CASAQRATDTQYF.

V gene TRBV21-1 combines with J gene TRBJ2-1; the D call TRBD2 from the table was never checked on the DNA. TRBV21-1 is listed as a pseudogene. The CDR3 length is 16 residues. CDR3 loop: CASSPLLAGFNNEQFF. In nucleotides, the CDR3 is TGTGCCAGCAGCCCCCTCCTAGCGGGATTTAACAATGAGCAGTTCTTC.

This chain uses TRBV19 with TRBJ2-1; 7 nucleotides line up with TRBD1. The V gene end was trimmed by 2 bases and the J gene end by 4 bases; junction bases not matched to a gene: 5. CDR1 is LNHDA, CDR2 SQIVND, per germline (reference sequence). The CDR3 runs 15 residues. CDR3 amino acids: CASSIRQGLYNEQFF. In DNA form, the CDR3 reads TGTGCCAGTAGTATACGACAGGGCCTATACAATGAGCAGTTCTTC.

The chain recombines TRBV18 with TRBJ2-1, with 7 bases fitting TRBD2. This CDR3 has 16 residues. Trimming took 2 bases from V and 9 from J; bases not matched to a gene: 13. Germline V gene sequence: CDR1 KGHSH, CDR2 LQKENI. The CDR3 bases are TGTGCCAGCTCACCAAGTCCCCTGACTAGCCCCACTGAGCAGTTCTTC. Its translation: CASSPSPLTSPTEQFF.

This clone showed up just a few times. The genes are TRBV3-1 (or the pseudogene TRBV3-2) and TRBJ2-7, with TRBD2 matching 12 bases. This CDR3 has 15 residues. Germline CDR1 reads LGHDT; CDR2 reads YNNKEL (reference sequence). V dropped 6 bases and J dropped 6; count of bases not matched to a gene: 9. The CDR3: CASSPIGLAGTEQYF. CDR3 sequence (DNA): TGTGCCAGCAGTCCAATTGGACTAGCGGGAACCGAGCAGTACTTC.

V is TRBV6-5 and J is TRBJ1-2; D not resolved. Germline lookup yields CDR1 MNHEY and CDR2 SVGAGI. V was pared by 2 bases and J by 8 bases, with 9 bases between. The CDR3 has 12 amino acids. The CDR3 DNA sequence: TGTGCCAGCAGTTACGGGAGAGGAGGCTACACCTTC. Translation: CASSYGRGGYTF.

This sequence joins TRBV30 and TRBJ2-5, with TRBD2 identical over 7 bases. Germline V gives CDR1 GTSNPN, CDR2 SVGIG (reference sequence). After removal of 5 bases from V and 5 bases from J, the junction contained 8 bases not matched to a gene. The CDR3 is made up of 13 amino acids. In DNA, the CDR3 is TGTGCCTGGGGGCGGGAGCAATTGGAGACCCAGTACTTC. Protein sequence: CAWGREQLETQYF.

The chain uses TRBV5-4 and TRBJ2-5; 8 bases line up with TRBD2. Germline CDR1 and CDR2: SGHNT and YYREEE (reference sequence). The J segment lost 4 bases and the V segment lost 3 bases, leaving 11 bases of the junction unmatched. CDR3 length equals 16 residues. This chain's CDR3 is CASSWGTSGSGETQYF. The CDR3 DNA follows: TGTGCCAGCAGCTGGGGGACCAGCGGGAGCGGAGAGACCCAGTACTTC.

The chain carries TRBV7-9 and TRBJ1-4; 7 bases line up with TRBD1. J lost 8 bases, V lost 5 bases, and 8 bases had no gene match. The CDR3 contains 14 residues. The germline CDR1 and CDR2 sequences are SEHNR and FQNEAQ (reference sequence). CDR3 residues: CASSQTTGLEKLFF. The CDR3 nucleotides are TGTGCCAGCAGCCAAACGACAGGGTTGGAAAAACTGTTTTTT.

The CDR3 here is CASSLFIGYEQYF. For the CDR3, the DNA is TGTGCCAGCAGCTTATTTATCGGTTACGAGCAGTACTTC. This chain links TRBV11-3 with TRBJ2-7; D not resolved. The germline V gene has CDR1 SGHNT and CDR2 YENEEA. This CDR3 comprises 13 residues. V was shortened by 2 bases and J by 4 bases, with 9 bases between the two germline ends.

The CDR3, as DNA: TGCAGCGTTCTACGCGGGACAGGGCCCTACGAGCAGTACTTC. Translated, it gives CSVLRGTGPYEQYF. The genes are TRBV29-1 and TRBJ2-7; 9 nucleotides match TRBD1. Looked up from germline, CDR1 is SQVTM and CDR2 is ANQGSEA. With V trimmed by 5 bases and J by 2 bases, 7 bases remained unmatched. The CDR3 has 14 residues.

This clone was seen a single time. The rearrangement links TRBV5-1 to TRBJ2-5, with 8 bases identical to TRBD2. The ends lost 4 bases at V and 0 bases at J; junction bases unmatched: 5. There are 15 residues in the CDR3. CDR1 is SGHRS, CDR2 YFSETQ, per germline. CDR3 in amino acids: CASSPGGDHQETQYF. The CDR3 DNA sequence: TGCGCCAGCAGCCCGGGAGGGGACCACCAAGAGACCCAGTACTTC.

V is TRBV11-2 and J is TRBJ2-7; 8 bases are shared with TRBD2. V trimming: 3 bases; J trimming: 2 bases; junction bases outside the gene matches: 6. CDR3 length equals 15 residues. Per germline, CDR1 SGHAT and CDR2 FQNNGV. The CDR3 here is CASSFSSGPAYEQYF. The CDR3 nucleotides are TGTGCCAGCAGCTTCTCTAGCGGGCCAGCCTACGAGCAGTACTTC.

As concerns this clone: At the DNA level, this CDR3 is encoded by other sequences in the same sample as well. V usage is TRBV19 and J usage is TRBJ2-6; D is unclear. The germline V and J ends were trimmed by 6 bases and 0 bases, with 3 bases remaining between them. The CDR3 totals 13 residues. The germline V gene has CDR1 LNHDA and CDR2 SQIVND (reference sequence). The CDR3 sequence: CASRSSGANVLTF. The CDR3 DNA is TGTGCCAGTAGGAGCTCTGGGGCCAACGTCCTGACTTTC.

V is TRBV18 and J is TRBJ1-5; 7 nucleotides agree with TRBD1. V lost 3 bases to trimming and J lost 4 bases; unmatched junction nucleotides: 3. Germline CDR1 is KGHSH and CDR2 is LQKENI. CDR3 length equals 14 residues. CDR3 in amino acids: CASSPSQGNQPQHF. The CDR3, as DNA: TGTGCCAGCTCACCCTCACAGGGGAATCAGCCCCAGCATTTT. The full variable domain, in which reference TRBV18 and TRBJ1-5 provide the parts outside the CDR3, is NAGVMQNPRHLVRRRGQEARLRCSPMKGHSHVYWYRQLPEEGLKFMVYLQKENIIDESGMPKERFSAEFPKEGPSILRIQQVVRGDSAAYFCASSPSQGNQPQHFGDGTRLSIL.

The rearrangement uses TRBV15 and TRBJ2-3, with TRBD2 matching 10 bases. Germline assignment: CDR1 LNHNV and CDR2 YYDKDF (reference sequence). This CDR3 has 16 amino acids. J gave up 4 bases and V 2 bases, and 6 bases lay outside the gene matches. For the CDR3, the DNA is TGTGCCACCAGCAGACGTAGCGGGAGGCTGGCAGATACGCAGTATTTT. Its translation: CATSRRSGRLADTQYF.

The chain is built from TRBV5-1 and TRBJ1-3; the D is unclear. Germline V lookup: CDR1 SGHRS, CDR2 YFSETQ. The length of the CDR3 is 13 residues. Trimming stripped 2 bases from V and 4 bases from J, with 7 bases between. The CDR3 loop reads CASSLTWGNTIYF. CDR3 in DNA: TGCGCCAGCAGCTTAACATGGGGAAACACCATATATTTT.

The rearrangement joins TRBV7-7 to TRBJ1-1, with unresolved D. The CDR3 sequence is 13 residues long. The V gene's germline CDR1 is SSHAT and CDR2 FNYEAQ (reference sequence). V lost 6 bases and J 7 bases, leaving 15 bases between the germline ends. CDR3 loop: CASSLRSGSEAFF. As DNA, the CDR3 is TGTGCCAGCAGTCTCCGCTCGGGGAGTGAAGCTTTCTTT.

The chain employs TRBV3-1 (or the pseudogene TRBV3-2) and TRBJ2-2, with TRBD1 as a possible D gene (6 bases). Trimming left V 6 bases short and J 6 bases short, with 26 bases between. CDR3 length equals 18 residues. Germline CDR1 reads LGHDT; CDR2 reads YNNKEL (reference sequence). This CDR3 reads CASSRRRGYRVGAGELFF. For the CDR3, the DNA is TGTGCCAGCAGTCGAAGACGGGGATACAGGGTGGGCGCCGGGGAGCTGTTTTTT.

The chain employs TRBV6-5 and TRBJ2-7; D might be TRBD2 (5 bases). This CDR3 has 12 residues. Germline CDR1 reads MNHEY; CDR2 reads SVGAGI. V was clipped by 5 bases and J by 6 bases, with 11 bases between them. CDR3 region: CASSTESGEQYF. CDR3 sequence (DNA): TGTGCCAGCAGTACCGAGAGCGGCGAGCAGTACTTC.

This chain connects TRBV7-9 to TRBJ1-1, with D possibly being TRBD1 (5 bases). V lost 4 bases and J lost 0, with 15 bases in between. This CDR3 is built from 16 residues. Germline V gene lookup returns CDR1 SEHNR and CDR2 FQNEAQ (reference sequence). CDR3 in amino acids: CASSWRHRIMNTEAFF. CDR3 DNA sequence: TGTGCCAGCAGCTGGAGACACAGGATTATGAACACTGAAGCTTTCTTT.

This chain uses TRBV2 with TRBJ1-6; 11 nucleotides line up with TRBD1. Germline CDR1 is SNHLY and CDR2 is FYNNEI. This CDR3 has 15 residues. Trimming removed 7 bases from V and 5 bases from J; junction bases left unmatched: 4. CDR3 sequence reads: CASNRDRGNNSPLHF. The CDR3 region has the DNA TGTGCCAGCAACAGGGACAGGGGGAATAATTCACCCCTCCACTTT.